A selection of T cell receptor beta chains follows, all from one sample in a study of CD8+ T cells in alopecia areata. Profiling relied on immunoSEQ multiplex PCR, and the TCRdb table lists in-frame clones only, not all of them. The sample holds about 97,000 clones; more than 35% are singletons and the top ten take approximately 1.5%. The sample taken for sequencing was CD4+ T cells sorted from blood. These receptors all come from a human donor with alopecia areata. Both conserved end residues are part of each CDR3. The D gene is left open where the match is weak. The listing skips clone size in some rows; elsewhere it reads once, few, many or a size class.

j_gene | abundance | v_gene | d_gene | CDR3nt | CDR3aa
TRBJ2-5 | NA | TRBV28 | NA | TGTGCCAGTGGACCTCAAGAGACCCAGTACTTC | CASGPQETQYF
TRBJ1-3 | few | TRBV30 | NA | TGTGCCTGGGCCCTGGCGGGCAGCCCAGGAAACACCATATATTTT | CAWALAGSPGNTIYF
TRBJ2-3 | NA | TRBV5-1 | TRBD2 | TGCGCCAGCAGCTTGGATGGTAGCGGGGACACAGATACGCAGTATTTT | CASSLDGSGDTDTQYF
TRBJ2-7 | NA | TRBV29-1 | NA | TGCAGCGCCCGGACTCCTATTTACGAGCAGTACTTC | CSARTPIYEQYF
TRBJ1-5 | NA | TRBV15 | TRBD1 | TGTGCCACCAGCAAAGGGACAGGGGTAGAACAGCCCCAGCATTTT | CATSKGTGVEQPQHF
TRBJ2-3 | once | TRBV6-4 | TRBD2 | TGTGCCAGCAGTGACAACAGCGGGAGTGCGCAGTATTTT | CASSDNSGSAQYF
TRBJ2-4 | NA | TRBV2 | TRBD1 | TGTGCCAGCAGTAGACAGGGCTTGGACAAAAACATTCAGTACTTC | CASSRQGLDKNIQYF
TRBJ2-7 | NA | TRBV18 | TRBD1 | TGTGCCAGCTCACCACGGGACAGCTACGAGCAGTACTTC | CASSPRDSYEQYF
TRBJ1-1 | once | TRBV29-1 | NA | TGCAGCGACCCCGCCAGGGAAGGGATGAACACTGAAGCTTTCTTT | CSDPAREGMNTEAFF
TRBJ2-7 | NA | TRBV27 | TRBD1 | TGTGCCAGCAGAATAACAGGGGCGGAACCCTACGAGCAGTACTTC | CASRITGAEPYEQYF
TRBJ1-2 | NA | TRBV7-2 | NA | TGTGCCAGCAGCTTAGTGGACACGGGGGGTTCTGGCTACACCTTC | CASSLVDTGGSGYTF
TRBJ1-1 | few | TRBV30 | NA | TGTGCCTGGAGTACCCCGGGACTGAAAACGGCTGAAGCTTTCTTT | CAWSTPGLKTAEAFF
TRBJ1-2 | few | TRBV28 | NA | TGTGCCAGCGGACTCAACTCAGGGCGCGGCTACACCTTC | CASGLNSGRGYTF
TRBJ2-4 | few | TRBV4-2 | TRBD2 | TGTGCCAGCAGCCAAGTTTCCAGCGGGGAGGCCAAAAACATTCAGTACTTC | CASSQVSSGEAKNIQYF
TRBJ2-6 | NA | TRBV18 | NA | TGTGCCAGCTCACCACCGAGAGGAAGGGGGGCCAACGTCCTGACTTTC | CASSPPRGRGANVLTF
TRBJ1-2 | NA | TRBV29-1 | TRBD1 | TGCAGCGTAGCTGGACAGGGTTATGGCTACACCTTC | CSVAGQGYGYTF
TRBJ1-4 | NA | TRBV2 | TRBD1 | TGTGCCAGCAGTGAAGAAGGGTGGACAGGGGAGTTTTTT | CASSEEGWTGEFF
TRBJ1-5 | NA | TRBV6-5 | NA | TGTGCCATTCAACCAGAGAGCAATCAGCCCCAGCATTTT | CAIQPESNQPQHF
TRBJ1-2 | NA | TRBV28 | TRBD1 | TGTGCCAGCAGCTCCGAGACAGGGCCTCCCTATGGCTACACCTTC | CASSSETGPPYGYTF
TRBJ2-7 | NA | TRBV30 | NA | TGTGCCTGGAGTATGGAGGCAGACTCCTACGAGCAGTACTTC | CAWSMEADSYEQYF
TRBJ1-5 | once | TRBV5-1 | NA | TGCGCCAGCAGCTCTATTGACAGAAAATACAATCAGCCCCAGCATTTT | CASSSIDRKYNQPQHF
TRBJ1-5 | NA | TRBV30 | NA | TGTGCCTGGAGCCAGGACAGCAATAGCAATCAGCCCCAGCATTTT | CAWSQDSNSNQPQHF
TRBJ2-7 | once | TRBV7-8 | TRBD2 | TGTGCCAGCAGCACTAGCGGACCCTACGAGCAGTACTTC | CASSTSGPYEQYF
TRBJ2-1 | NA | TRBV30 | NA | TGTGCCTGGAGTCCCGGAGGGAAGAGGAATGAGCAGTTCTTC | CAWSPGGKRNEQFF
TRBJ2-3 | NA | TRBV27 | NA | TGTGCCAGCAGTCCTCGGAGGAGGACAGATACGCAGTATTTT | CASSPRRRTDTQYF
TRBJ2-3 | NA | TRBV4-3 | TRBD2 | TGCGCCAGCAGCCAGGGACTAGCGGGGGGGCCGACAGATACGCAGTATTTT | CASSQGLAGGPTDTQYF
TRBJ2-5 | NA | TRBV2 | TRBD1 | TGTGCCCTCAGGGGGAACGACCAAGAGACCCAGTACTTC | CALRGNDQETQYF
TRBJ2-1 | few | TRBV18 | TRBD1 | TGTGCCAGCTCGCGAGCCACTCCGGGACAGGGGGCGAATGAGCAGTTCTTC | CASSRATPGQGANEQFF